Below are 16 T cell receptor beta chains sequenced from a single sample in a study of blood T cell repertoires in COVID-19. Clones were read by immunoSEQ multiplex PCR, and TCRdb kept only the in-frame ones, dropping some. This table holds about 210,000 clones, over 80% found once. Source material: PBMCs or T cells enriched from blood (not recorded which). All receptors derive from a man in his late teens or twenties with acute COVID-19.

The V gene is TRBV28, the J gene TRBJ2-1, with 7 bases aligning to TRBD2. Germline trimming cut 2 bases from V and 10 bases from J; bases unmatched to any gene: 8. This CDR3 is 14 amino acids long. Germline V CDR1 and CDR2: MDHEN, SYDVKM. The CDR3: CASSLSGMGREQFF. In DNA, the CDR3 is TGTGCCAGCAGTTTAAGCGGGATGGGGAGGGAGCAGTTCTTC.

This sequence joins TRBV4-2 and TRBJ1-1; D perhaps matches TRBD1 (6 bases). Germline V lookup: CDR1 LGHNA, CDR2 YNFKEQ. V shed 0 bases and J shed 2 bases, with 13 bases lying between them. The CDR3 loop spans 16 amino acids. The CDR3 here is CASSQEAGQSNTEAFF. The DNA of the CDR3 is TGTGCCAGCAGCCAAGAGGCCGGACAGTCTAACACTGAAGCTTTCTTT.

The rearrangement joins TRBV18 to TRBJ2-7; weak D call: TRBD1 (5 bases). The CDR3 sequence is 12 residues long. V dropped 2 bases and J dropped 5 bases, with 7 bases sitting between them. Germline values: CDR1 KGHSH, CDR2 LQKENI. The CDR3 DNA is TGTGCCAGCTCACCAACCAGGGACGAGCAGTACTTC. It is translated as CASSPTRDEQYF.

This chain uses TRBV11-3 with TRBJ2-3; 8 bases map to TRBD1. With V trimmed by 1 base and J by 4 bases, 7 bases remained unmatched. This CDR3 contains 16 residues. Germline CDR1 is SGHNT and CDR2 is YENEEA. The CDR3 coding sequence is TGTGCCAGCAGCTTAGGGCAGGGGGCGGTTGCAGATACGCAGTATTTT. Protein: CASSLGQGAVADTQYF.

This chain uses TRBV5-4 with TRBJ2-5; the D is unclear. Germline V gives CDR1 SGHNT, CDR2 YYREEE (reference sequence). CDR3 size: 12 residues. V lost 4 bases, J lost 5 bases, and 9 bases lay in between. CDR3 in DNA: TGTGCCAGCAGCACCGTCCGGGAGACCCAGTACTTC. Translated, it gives CASSTVRETQYF.

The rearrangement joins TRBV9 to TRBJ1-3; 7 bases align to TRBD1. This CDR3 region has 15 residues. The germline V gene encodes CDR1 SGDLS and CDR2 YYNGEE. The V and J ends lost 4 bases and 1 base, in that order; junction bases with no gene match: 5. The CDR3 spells CASSPEGASGNTIYF. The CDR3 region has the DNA TGTGCCAGCAGCCCAGAGGGGGCTTCTGGAAACACCATATATTTT.

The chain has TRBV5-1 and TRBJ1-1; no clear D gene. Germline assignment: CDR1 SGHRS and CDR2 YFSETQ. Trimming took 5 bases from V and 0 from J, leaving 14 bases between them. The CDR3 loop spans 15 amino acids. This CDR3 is CASRKYSAMNTEAFF. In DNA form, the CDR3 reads TGCGCCAGCAGGAAATACTCAGCGATGAACACTGAAGCTTTCTTT.

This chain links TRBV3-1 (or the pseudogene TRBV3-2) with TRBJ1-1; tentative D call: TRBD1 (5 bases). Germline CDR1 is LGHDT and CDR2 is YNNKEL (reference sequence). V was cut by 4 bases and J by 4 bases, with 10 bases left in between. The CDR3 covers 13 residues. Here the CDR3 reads CASSPGFGTEAFF. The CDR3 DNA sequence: TGTGCCAGCAGCCCAGGGTTTGGCACTGAAGCTTTCTTT.

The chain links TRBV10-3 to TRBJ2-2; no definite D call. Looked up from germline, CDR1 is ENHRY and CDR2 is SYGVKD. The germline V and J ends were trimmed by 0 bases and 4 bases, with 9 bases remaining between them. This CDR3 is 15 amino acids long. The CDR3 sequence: CAISESQPGTGELFF. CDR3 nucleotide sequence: TGTGCCATCAGTGAGTCCCAGCCAGGCACCGGGGAGCTGTTTTTT.

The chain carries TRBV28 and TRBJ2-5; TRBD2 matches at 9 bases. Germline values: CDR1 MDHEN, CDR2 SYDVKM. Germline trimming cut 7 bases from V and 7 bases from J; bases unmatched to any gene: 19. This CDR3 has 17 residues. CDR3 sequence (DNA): TGTGCCAGCACCTTAGCTGCGGGAGGGCCGGGGGTCGGGACCCAGTACTTC. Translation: CASTLAAGGPGVGTQYF.

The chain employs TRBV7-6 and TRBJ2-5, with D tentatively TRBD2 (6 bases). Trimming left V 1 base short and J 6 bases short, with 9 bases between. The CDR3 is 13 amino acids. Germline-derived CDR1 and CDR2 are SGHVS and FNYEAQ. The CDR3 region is CASSLVGSQTQYF. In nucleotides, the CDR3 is TGTGCCAGCAGCTTAGTCGGGAGCCAGACCCAGTACTTC.

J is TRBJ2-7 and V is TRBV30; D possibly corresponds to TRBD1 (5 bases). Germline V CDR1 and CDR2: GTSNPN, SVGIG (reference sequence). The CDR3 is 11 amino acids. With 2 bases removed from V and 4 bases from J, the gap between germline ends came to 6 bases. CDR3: CAWSTGYEQYF. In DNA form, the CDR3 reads TGTGCCTGGAGTACAGGATACGAGCAGTACTTC.

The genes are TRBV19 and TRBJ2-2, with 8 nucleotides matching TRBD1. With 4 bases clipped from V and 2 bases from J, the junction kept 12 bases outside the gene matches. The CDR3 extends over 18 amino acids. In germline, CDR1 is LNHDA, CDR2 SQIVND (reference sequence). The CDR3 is CASSTTRTGRRNTGELFF. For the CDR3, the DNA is TGTGCCAGTAGTACCACCCGGACAGGGAGGAGAAACACCGGGGAGCTGTTTTTT.

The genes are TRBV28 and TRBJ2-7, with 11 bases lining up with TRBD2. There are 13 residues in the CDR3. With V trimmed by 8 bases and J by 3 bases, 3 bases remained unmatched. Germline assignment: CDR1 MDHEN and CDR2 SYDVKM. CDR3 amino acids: CASGTSGNYEQYF. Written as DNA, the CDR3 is TGTGCCAGCGGGACTAGCGGTAACTACGAGCAGTACTTC.

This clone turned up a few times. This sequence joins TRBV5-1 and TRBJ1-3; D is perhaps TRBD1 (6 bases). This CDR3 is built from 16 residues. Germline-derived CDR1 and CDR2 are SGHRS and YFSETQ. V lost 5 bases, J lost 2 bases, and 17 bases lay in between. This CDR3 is CASSRGEGGTGNTIYF. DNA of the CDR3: TGCGCCAGCAGTCGCGGCGAGGGGGGGACTGGAAACACCATATATTTT.

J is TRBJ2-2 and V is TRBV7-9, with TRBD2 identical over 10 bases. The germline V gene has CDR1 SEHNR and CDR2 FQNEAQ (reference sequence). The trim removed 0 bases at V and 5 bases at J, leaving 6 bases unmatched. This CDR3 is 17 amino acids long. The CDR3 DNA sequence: TGTGCCAGCAGCTTAGCTCTAGCGGGAGTCGGGACCGGGGAGCTGTTTTTT. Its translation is CASSLALAGVGTGELFF.